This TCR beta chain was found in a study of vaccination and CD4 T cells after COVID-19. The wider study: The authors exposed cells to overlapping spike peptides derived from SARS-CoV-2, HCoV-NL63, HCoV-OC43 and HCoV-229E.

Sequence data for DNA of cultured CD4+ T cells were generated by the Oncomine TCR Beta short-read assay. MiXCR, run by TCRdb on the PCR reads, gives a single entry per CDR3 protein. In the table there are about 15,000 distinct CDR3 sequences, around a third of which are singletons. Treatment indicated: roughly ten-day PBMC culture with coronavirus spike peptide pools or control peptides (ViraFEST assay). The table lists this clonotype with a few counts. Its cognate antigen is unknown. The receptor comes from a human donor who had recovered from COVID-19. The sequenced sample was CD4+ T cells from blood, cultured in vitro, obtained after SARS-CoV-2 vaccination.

CDR3 loop: CASVWVPSEAFF. The CDR3 DNA sequence: TGTGCCAGCGTCTGGGTCCCCTCTGAAGCTTTCTTT. J is TRBJ1-1 and V is TRBV6-1; D gene unclear. Looked up from germline, CDR1 is MNHNS and CDR2 is SASEGT. CDR3 size: 12 residues. With 8 bases removed from V and 6 bases from J, the gap between germline ends came to 13 bases.